Reported below is one TCR beta chain. This clone was counted ten times or more. What this receptor recognizes is not known. No qualities accompany the bases; no much larger clone lies one base away. These data come from a study of T cells after posttransplantation cyclophosphamide (dated by TCRdb to about 2016). A note on the overall study: T cell repertoire reconstitution was tracked by TRB sequencing after myeloablative bone marrow transplantation in which posttransplantation cyclophosphamide was used as GVHD prophylaxis. Samples from roughly 35 PTCy-treated patients, along with samples from 15 to 20 of their related bone marrow donors, underwent antigen receptor sequencing. In 3 patients, up to about 3 additional blood samples taken between 2 and 5.2 years after transplant also underwent TRB sequencing, as did pretransplant blood from several patients. Blood from every one of the approximately 30 PTCy patients who had 1-year posttransplant specimens underwent TRB sequencing. Public TRB sequences were searched against a database of over 3,600 sequences associated with responses to pathogens, tumor antigens, self-antigens and alloantigens. TRA and TRB clonality were tightly correlated in 9 samples, so subsequent TCR analyses focused on TRB only. The paper's findings and limits, for the study overall: At 1-2 months, donor-recipient similarity was low but rose over the first year, and the later blood repertoires were often dominated by donor CD8+ memory clones. Across the 35 to 55 patients, TRB clonality was highly associated with recipient CMV seropositivity and CMV reactivation, and diversity with PTCy was similar to that in the CNI/methotrexate controls. The TRB repertoires of T cells infiltrating skin or the GI tract showed only limited overlap with the TRB repertoires found in blood.

The treatment or condition tag for this specimen amounts to: high-dose cyclophosphamide on days +3 and +4 as single-agent GVHD prophylaxis. PTCy patients received busulfan and fludarabine conditioning, a related or unrelated marrow graft, and cyclophosphamide on days +3 and +4. The PTCy-treated patients were drawn from a prospective, multi-institutional clinical trial. Peripheral blood and bone marrow mononuclear cells were isolated by Ficoll-Hypaque density centrifugation and were cryopreserved. TRB sequencing was run on genomic DNA with either the immunoSEQ assay at survey resolution or the hsTCRB kit. For the original study's pipeline: The immunoSEQ software was used for initial read processing, and the LymphoSeq R package was used for repertoire analyses. Clonality was computed as 1 minus normalized Shannon entropy; Gini coefficient was also calculated for each TRB dataset. Phenotypes of unsorted samples were inferred by mapping TRB sequences from sorted subsets of the recipient or donor onto the same recipient's unsorted samples. This is the immuneACCESS table as TCRdb keeps it, with only in-frame sequences that have V and J called. A part of the clones is gone; compared with another copy, unresolved V genes explain less than half, and the rest is unexplained. From that table come the V and J calls and clone size; the DNA was used to work out D and trimming. The table notes 2,500 to 3,500 clones here, none of them singletons. The top ten clonotypes cover under 35% of the sample.

Trimming costs V 1 base and J 7 bases, and their ends lie 14 bases apart. Via the germline V gene, CDR1 is SGHVS and CDR2 FNYEAQ. CDR3 length: 15 amino acids, cysteine to phenylalanine. Only the CDR3 DNA stays, 45 bases, in frame from base 1. Recombination connected TRBV7-6 to TRBJ1-5; TRBD1 is a weak D gene call, 5 bases matching. The sequence came from a female patient aged 50 to 65 who received an allogeneic stem cell transplant from a related donor, was CMV-positive, and had no GVHD. Some T cells may derive from the graft donor when a transplant has been performed. Source: PBMCs, taken after allogeneic stem cell transplant with posttransplant cyclophosphamide. The CDR3 region reads CASSLVTGFSQPQHF. The nucleotide sequence is given as TGTGCCAGCAGCTTAGTAACAGGTTTCTCACAGCCCCAGCATTTT.